A selection of T cell receptor beta chains follows, all from one sample in a study of control samples from healthy donors and cancer patients. Sequencing was performed with immunoSEQ multiplex PCR; in TCRdb, only in-frame clones are kept and a portion is missing. The table includes around 170,000 clones, around 87% detected once. What was sequenced was blood. The source of these receptors is a woman between 50 and 59 years old in good health. CDR3s include the opening cysteine and the closing phenylalanine or tryptophan. The D gene is left open where the match is weak. Clone sizes are given selectively: once, few, many, or a class where the clone is expanded.

clone size: -; V gene: TRBV4-1; D gene: -; J gene: TRBJ1-5; CDR3 protein: CASSQDRAVGPQHF; CDR3 DNA: TGCGCCAGCAGCCAAGATCGAGCGGTTGGGCCCCAGCATTTT
clone size: -; V gene: TRBV9; D gene: TRBD2; J gene: TRBJ2-5; CDR3 protein: CASSRLAAVRETQYF; CDR3 DNA: TGTGCCAGCAGCAGACTAGCGGCGGTCCGCGAGACCCAGTACTTC
clone size: -; V gene: TRBV5-1; D gene: TRBD2; J gene: TRBJ2-7; CDR3 protein: CASSLEASGAYEQYF; CDR3 DNA: TGCGCCAGCAGCTTGGAGGCTAGCGGGGCCTACGAGCAGTACTTC
clone size: -; V gene: TRBV28; D gene: -; J gene: TRBJ1-5; CDR3 protein: CASSPSRGFGNQPQHF; CDR3 DNA: TGTGCCAGCAGCCCTAGTCGGGGTTTTGGCAATCAGCCCCAGCATTTT
clone size: -; V gene: TRBV6-4; D gene: -; J gene: TRBJ2-5; CDR3 protein: CASSDSGDPETQYF; CDR3 DNA: TGTGCCAGCAGTGACTCGGGCGATCCGGAGACCCAGTACTTC
clone size: -; V gene: TRBV24-1; D gene: TRBD1; J gene: TRBJ1-5; CDR3 protein: CATSDSGGYQPQHF; CDR3 DNA: TGTGCCACCAGTGATTCAGGGGGATATCAGCCCCAGCATTTT
clone size: few; V gene: TRBV28; D gene: -; J gene: TRBJ1-5; CDR3 protein: CASVARMGGNQPQHF; CDR3 DNA: TGTGCCAGCGTGGCCAGGATGGGGGGGAATCAGCCCCAGCATTTT
clone size: -; V gene: TRBV3-1/TRBV3-2; D gene: TRBD1; J gene: TRBJ1-1; CDR3 protein: CASRGQGNTEAFF; CDR3 DNA: TGTGCCAGCAGAGGACAGGGGAACACTGAAGCTTTCTTT
clone size: -; V gene: TRBV19; D gene: -; J gene: TRBJ1-5; CDR3 protein: CASSLYSIINQPQHF; CDR3 DNA: TGTGCCAGTAGCCTATACTCGATCATCAATCAGCCCCAGCATTTT
clone size: -; V gene: TRBV5-1; D gene: -; J gene: TRBJ1-2; CDR3 protein: CASSLGGEANYGYTF; CDR3 DNA: TGCGCCAGCAGCTTGGGCGGGGAAGCTAACTATGGCTACACCTTC
clone size: -; V gene: TRBV4-1; D gene: -; J gene: TRBJ1-2; CDR3 protein: CASSQDRASTHYGYTF; CDR3 DNA: TGCGCCAGCAGCCAAGATCGGGCCAGCACTCACTATGGCTACACCTTC
clone size: -; V gene: TRBV7-2; D gene: -; J gene: TRBJ1-1; CDR3 protein: CASSLGSNTEAFF; CDR3 DNA: TGTGCCAGCAGCTTAGGATCGAACACTGAAGCTTTCTTT
clone size: once; V gene: TRBV9; D gene: -; J gene: TRBJ2-3; CDR3 protein: CASSASLPGGADTQYF; CDR3 DNA: TGTGCCAGCAGCGCCTCTCTCCCGGGTGGGGCGGATACGCAGTATTTT
clone size: -; V gene: TRBV18; D gene: -; J gene: TRBJ2-2; CDR3 protein: CASSPSPTGQLNTGELFF; CDR3 DNA: TGTGCCAGCTCACCGAGTCCTACAGGGCAACTGAACACCGGGGAGCTGTTTTTT
clone size: -; V gene: TRBV7-8; D gene: -; J gene: TRBJ1-3; CDR3 protein: CASSPTLEGASGNTIYF; CDR3 DNA: TGTGCCAGCAGCCCTACTCTCGAGGGAGCCTCTGGAAACACCATATATTTT
clone size: -; V gene: TRBV6-6; D gene: -; J gene: TRBJ1-1; CDR3 protein: CASSLADEAFF; CDR3 DNA: TGTGCCAGCAGCTTAGCAGATGAAGCTTTCTTT
clone size: -; V gene: TRBV7-7; D gene: -; J gene: TRBJ2-5; CDR3 protein: CASSPRSGPGKTQYF; CDR3 DNA: TGTGCTAGCAGCCCCCGTAGTGGGCCCGGGAAGACCCAGTACTTC
clone size: -; V gene: TRBV3-1/TRBV3-2; D gene: -; J gene: TRBJ1-1; CDR3 protein: CASSQFIVDGAEAFF; CDR3 DNA: TGTGCCAGCAGCCAATTCATAGTAGACGGGGCTGAAGCTTTCTTT
clone size: -; V gene: TRBV5-6; D gene: -; J gene: TRBJ2-1; CDR3 protein: CASSGGSTYPYNEQFF; CDR3 DNA: TGTGCCAGCAGCGGGGGGTCCACTTACCCGTACAATGAGCAGTTCTTC
clone size: -; V gene: TRBV28; D gene: -; J gene: TRBJ1-1; CDR3 protein: CASSSGTLNTEAFF; CDR3 DNA: TGTGCCAGCAGTTCCGGGACGTTGAACACTGAAGCTTTCTTT
clone size: -; V gene: TRBV7-3; D gene: -; J gene: TRBJ2-7; CDR3 protein: CASSPDRARSYEQYF; CDR3 DNA: TGTGCCAGCAGTCCTGACAGAGCAAGGTCCTACGAGCAGTACTTC
clone size: once; V gene: TRBV28; D gene: TRBD1; J gene: TRBJ1-1; CDR3 protein: CASSGGYTEAFF; CDR3 DNA: TGTGCCTCGTCAGGGGGATACACTGAAGCTTTCTTT
clone size: -; V gene: TRBV6-5; D gene: TRBD2; J gene: TRBJ2-2; CDR3 protein: CASSPLAGVGELFF; CDR3 DNA: TGTGCCAGCAGCCCCTTAGCGGGAGTCGGGGAGCTGTTTTTT
clone size: -; V gene: TRBV18; D gene: TRBD1; J gene: TRBJ2-3; CDR3 protein: CASSPLRTGSTDTQYF; CDR3 DNA: TGTGCCAGCTCACCGCTAAGGACAGGGAGCACAGATACGCAGTATTTT
clone size: few; V gene: TRBV5-6; D gene: -; J gene: TRBJ1-6; CDR3 protein: CASSLEEDNSPLHF; CDR3 DNA: TGTGCCAGCAGCTTGGAGGAGGACAATTCACCCCTCCACTTT
clone size: -; V gene: TRBV30; D gene: -; J gene: TRBJ1-6; CDR3 protein: CAWRRQVSPLHF; CDR3 DNA: TGTGCCTGGAGGAGACAGGTCTCACCCCTCCACTTT
clone size: -; V gene: TRBV11-3; D gene: TRBD1; J gene: TRBJ1-1; CDR3 protein: CASSRSGTENTEAFF; CDR3 DNA: TGTGCCAGCTCCCGGTCCGGGACAGAGAACACTGAAGCTTTCTTT
clone size: -; V gene: TRBV5-4; D gene: TRBD2; J gene: TRBJ2-7; CDR3 protein: CASSTTGAGSSYEQYF; CDR3 DNA: TGTGCCAGCAGCACAACGGGAGCGGGGAGCTCCTACGAGCAGTACTTC
clone size: -; V gene: TRBV14; D gene: -; J gene: TRBJ2-1; CDR3 protein: CASSQANRGSPPFF; CDR3 DNA: TGTGCCAGCAGCCAAGCGAATCGCGGGTCTCCCCCGTTCTTC
clone size: -; V gene: TRBV11-2; D gene: -; J gene: TRBJ2-5; CDR3 protein: CASSLGAVGAQYF; CDR3 DNA: TGTGCCAGCAGCTTGGGGGCAGTCGGGGCCCAGTACTTC
clone size: -; V gene: TRBV7-2; D gene: -; J gene: TRBJ1-2; CDR3 protein: CASSRDGGNYGYTF; CDR3 DNA: TGTGCCAGCAGCCGGGACGGCGGTAACTATGGCTACACCTTC
clone size: -; V gene: TRBV11-3; D gene: TRBD2; J gene: TRBJ2-1; CDR3 protein: CASSRGSSGSRDEQFF; CDR3 DNA: TGTGCCAGCAGCCGGGGCTCTAGCGGGAGTAGGGATGAGCAGTTCTTC
clone size: -; V gene: TRBV2; D gene: -; J gene: TRBJ2-5; CDR3 protein: CASSVQNQETQYF; CDR3 DNA: TGTGCCAGCAGTGTGCAGAACCAAGAGACCCAGTACTTC
clone size: once; V gene: TRBV12-3/TRBV12-4; D gene: -; J gene: TRBJ1-5; CDR3 protein: CASSAGDQPQHF; CDR3 DNA: TGTGCCAGCAGTGCAGGGGATCAGCCCCAGCATTTT
clone size: -; V gene: TRBV28; D gene: -; J gene: TRBJ1-2; CDR3 protein: CASSWPGTYGYTF; CDR3 DNA: TGTGCCAGCAGTTGGCCAGGGACCTATGGCTACACCTTC
clone size: -; V gene: TRBV7-3; D gene: TRBD1; J gene: TRBJ2-3; CDR3 protein: CASSSTGGADTQYF; CDR3 DNA: TGTGCCAGCAGCTCGACAGGGGGCGCAGATACGCAGTATTTT
clone size: -; V gene: TRBV7-2; D gene: -; J gene: TRBJ1-6; CDR3 protein: CASSQVGSYNSPLHF; CDR3 DNA: TGTGCCAGCAGCCAAGTTGGGTCCTATAATTCACCCCTCCACTTT
clone size: -; V gene: TRBV4-3; D gene: -; J gene: TRBJ2-3; CDR3 protein: CASSQDGGSTDTQYF; CDR3 DNA: TGCGCCAGCAGCCAAGATGGCGGGAGCACAGATACGCAGTATTTT
clone size: once; V gene: TRBV5-8; D gene: TRBD1; J gene: TRBJ1-4; CDR3 protein: CASSTDHRGSNEKLFF; CDR3 DNA: TGTGCCAGCAGCACGGATCACAGGGGATCTAATGAAAAACTGTTTTTT
clone size: -; V gene: TRBV27; D gene: -; J gene: TRBJ1-6; CDR3 protein: CATSRGQTSSYNSPLHF; CDR3 DNA: TGTGCCACCTCGAGGGGACAAACAAGCTCCTATAATTCACCCCTCCACTTT
clone size: -; V gene: TRBV30; D gene: -; J gene: TRBJ2-3; CDR3 protein: CAWSVGGTQYF; CDR3 DNA: TGTGCCTGGAGTGTAGGGGGTACGCAGTATTTT
clone size: -; V gene: TRBV18; D gene: TRBD1; J gene: TRBJ2-7; CDR3 protein: CASSQAGTGPYEQYF; CDR3 DNA: TGTGCCAGCTCACAAGCCGGGACAGGCCCCTACGAGCAGTACTTC
clone size: -; V gene: TRBV6-5; D gene: -; J gene: TRBJ1-1; CDR3 protein: CASSSMGGGAFF; CDR3 DNA: TGTGCCAGCAGCTCAATGGGGGGGGGAGCTTTCTTT
clone size: -; V gene: TRBV7-6; D gene: TRBD1; J gene: TRBJ2-7; CDR3 protein: CASSLTDRGYSYEQYF; CDR3 DNA: TGTGCCAGCAGCTTAACTGACAGGGGGTATTCCTACGAGCAGTACTTC
clone size: -; V gene: TRBV7-3; D gene: -; J gene: TRBJ2-1; CDR3 protein: CASSFGGGNNEQFF; CDR3 DNA: TGTGCCAGCAGCTTTGGAGGGGGGAACAATGAGCAGTTCTTC